These 14 T cell receptor beta chains came from one sample sequenced in a study of blood T cell repertoires in COVID-19. Repertoires were generated with immunoSEQ multiplex PCR, while TCRdb's copy carries only in-frame clones and drops some. The sample contains 200,000 to 300,000 clones, around nine tenths of which appear only once. The sequenced material came from PBMCs or T cells enriched from blood (not recorded which). The receptor set was obtained from a woman under 40 who had recovered from COVID-19.

This rearrangement joins TRBV13 to TRBJ2-7, with 10 bases that match TRBD1. The CDR3 has 14 amino acids. V gave up 9 bases and J gave up 2 bases; unmatched junction bases: 7. Looked up from germline, CDR1 is PRHDT and CDR2 is FYEKMQ (reference sequence). The CDR3 bases are TGTGCCAGTCACCCCGGGACAGGGGCCTACGAGCAGTACTTC. This sequence encodes CASHPGTGAYEQYF.

The chain carries TRBV7-2 and TRBJ2-7; D ambiguous. Germline V gene sequence: CDR1 SGHTA, CDR2 FQGNSA. Trimming took 2 bases from V and 2 from J, leaving 7 bases between them. The CDR3 loop spans 13 amino acids. CDR3 DNA: TGTGCCAGCAGCTTACTACAGACCTACGAGCAGTACTTC. Protein: CASSLLQTYEQYF.

V and J are TRBV28 and TRBJ1-5, with D unresolved. Germline V gene lookup returns CDR1 MDHEN and CDR2 SYDVKM. V lost 3 bases and J 4 bases, leaving 10 bases between the germline ends. This CDR3 has 14 residues. CDR3 nucleotide sequence: TGTGCCAGCAGTTTTGTTCCAGAAAATCAGCCCCAGCATTTT. Translation gives CASSFVPENQPQHF.

This clone was seen a single time. The rearrangement links TRBV7-2 to TRBJ2-7; the match to TRBD2 covers 10 bases. V lost 5 bases to trimming and J lost 2 bases; unmatched junction nucleotides: 6. The CDR3 runs to 15 residues. Germline V CDR1 and CDR2: SGHTA, FQGNSA. The CDR3 DNA follows: TGTGCCAGCAGCATCTCTAGCGGGAGTCCCTACGAGCAGTACTTC. It is translated as CASSISSGSPYEQYF. Based on the CDR3 plus reference TRBV7-2 and TRBJ2-7, the full variable domain is GAGVSQSPSNKVTEKGKDVELRCDPISGHTALYWYRQSLGQGLEFLIYFQGNSAPDKSGLPSDRFSAERTGGSVSTLTIQRTQQEDSAVYLCASSISSGSPYEQYFGPGTRLTVT.

The V call is TRBV12-3 or TRBV12-4, the J call TRBJ2-2; D unclear. This CDR3 has 11 amino acids. V lost 8 bases and J lost 6, with 7 bases in between. CDR3 coding DNA: TGTGCCAGCGACATTTCCGGGGAGCTGTTTTTT. As protein: CASDISGELFF.

The genes are TRBV11-3 and TRBJ2-1, with 7 bases fitting TRBD1. Per germline, CDR1 SGHNT and CDR2 YENEEA. The V segment lost 6 bases and the J segment 4 bases; nucleotides outside the gene matches: 9. There are 15 residues in the CDR3. CDR3 coding DNA: TGTGCCAGCAGTTCCACCCGGGACAGTTACAATGAGCAGTTCTTC. Protein product: CASSSTRDSYNEQFF.

This clone appeared a few times. This chain uses TRBV2 with TRBJ1-1; D not resolved. The germline gives CDR1 SNHLY, CDR2 FYNNEI. This CDR3 region has 13 residues. The V gene lost 8 bases and the J gene lost 3 bases, with 13 bases spanning the gap. The CDR3 nucleotides are TGTGCCAGCTCGGGAGTGGGAGACACTGAAGCTTTCTTT. This codes for CASSGVGDTEAFF.

This clone was detected once. The chain couples TRBV2 to TRBJ1-2, with D uncertain. V lost 0 bases and J 2 bases, leaving 4 bases between the germline ends. CDR1 and CDR2 (germline): SNHLY, FYNNEI. The CDR3 runs to 13 residues. The CDR3: CASSEARNYGYTF. The CDR3 DNA reads as TGTGCCAGCAGTGAAGCTCGGAACTATGGCTACACCTTC.

The V and J genes are TRBV19 and TRBJ1-4; D is unclear. V lost 6 bases to trimming and J lost 4 bases, with 12 bases between them. The CDR3 is 14 residues long. Germline CDR1 LNHDA, CDR2 SQIVND (reference sequence). The CDR3 DNA sequence: TGTGCCAGTAGAAGCCTGAGGAGTAATGAAAAACTGTTTTTT. It specifies CASRSLRSNEKLFF.

The rearrangement joins TRBV15 to TRBJ2-7; 8 nucleotides line up with TRBD1. This CDR3 has 14 residues. The ends lost 0 bases at V and 3 bases at J; junction bases unmatched: 1. From germline, CDR1 is LNHNV and CDR2 YYDKDF (reference sequence). The CDR3 is CATSRDRGLYEQYF. The CDR3, as DNA: TGTGCCACCAGCAGAGACAGGGGGCTCTACGAGCAGTACTTC.

V usage is TRBV5-4 and J usage is TRBJ2-7, with 9 bases that match TRBD1. Germline V gene data show CDR1 as SGHNT and CDR2 as YYREEE (reference sequence). This CDR3 comprises 14 residues. The trim removed 3 bases at V and 2 bases at J, leaving 3 bases unmatched. CDR3 loop: CASSYGTGPYEQYF. The CDR3 bases are TGTGCCAGCAGCTACGGGACAGGGCCCTACGAGCAGTACTTC.

This sequence joins TRBV27 and TRBJ1-2; a possible D gene is TRBD1 (5 bases). Germline V gene sequence: CDR1 MNHEY, CDR2 SMNVEV (reference sequence). The CDR3 has 13 amino acids. Deletions cut 6 bases from V and 2 bases from J, with 10 bases between. This chain's CDR3 is CASRRPGNYGYTF. The CDR3 bases are TGTGCCAGCAGACGACCAGGGAACTATGGCTACACCTTC.

The rearrangement links TRBV18 to TRBJ1-2; TRBD1 is a possible D gene (6 bases). The V end lost 3 bases, the J end lost 0 bases, and 11 bases lay between the germline ends. This CDR3 is built from 15 residues. CDR1 and CDR2 from the germline V gene are KGHSH and LQKENI. This chain's CDR3 is CASSPNREANYGYTF. CDR3 coding DNA: TGTGCCAGCTCACCTAACAGGGAAGCTAACTATGGCTACACCTTC.

The genes are TRBV5-1 and TRBJ1-1; no clear D gene. Germline lookup yields CDR1 SGHRS and CDR2 YFSETQ. Trimming left V 1 base short and J 2 bases short, with 12 bases between. The CDR3 is 15 residues long. CDR3 residues: CASSLNQGRNTEAFF. For the CDR3, the DNA is TGCGCCAGCAGCTTGAATCAAGGGAGAAACACTGAAGCTTTCTTT.